One TCR beta chain is described in this entry. Its target is unknown. Sequenced by immunoSEQ multiplex PCR; TCRdb stores in-frame clones only, minus some. This table has 180,000 or so clones, around 94% appearing once. The sample originates from a study of T cell responses to AZD1222 COVID-19 vaccine. Study-level points and caveats: The breadth and depth of Spike-specific TCRs increased once two AZD1222 doses had been given. Donors were mostly white British, more females; clonal diversity possibly underestimated. Unmutated regions of variants are reportedly targeted by nearly half of spike-specific TCRs.

CDR1 and CDR2 (germline): DFQATT, SNEGSKA (reference sequence). V lost 3 bases to trimming and J lost 6 bases, with 8 bases between them. The CDR3 runs 11 residues. The chain has TRBV20-1 and TRBJ1-1, with D uncertain. This sequence was found in an adult in good health. The sample in question was peripheral blood, obtained on day 0 of AZD1222 vaccination. This chain's CDR3 is CSASPVSEAFF. The CDR3 DNA follows: TGCAGTGCTAGTCCCGTCTCTGAAGCTTTCTTT.